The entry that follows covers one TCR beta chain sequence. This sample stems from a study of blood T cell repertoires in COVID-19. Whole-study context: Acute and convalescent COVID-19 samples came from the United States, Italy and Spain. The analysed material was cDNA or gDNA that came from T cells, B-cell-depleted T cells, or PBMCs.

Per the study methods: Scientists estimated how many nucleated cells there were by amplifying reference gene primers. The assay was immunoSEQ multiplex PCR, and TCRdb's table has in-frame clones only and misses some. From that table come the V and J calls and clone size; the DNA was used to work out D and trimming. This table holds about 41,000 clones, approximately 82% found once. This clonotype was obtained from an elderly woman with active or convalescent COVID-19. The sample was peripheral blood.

CDR3 in amino acids: CASSRRTLSYEQYF. The CDR3 nucleotides read TGTGCCAGCAGCCGACGGACTCTCTCCTACGAGCAGTACTTC. The chain carries TRBV5-6 and TRBJ2-7; D is possibly TRBD2 (5 bases). The germline CDR1 and CDR2 sequences are SGHDT and YYEEEE. The CDR3 has 14 amino acids. The ends were cut back, 4 bases at V and 0 bases at J, with 11 bases in the middle.